This passage covers 7 T cell receptor beta chains from one sample sequenced in a study of preoperative IRX-2 immunotherapy in early breast cancer (dated by TCRdb to between 2018 and 2021). The method was the immunoSEQ multiplex PCR assay. The clones in this table, taken by TCRdb from immuneACCESS, are in-frame only. Not every clone is retained; where verified, under half of the shortfall comes from an unresolved V gene, and the cause of the rest is unknown. The sample table holds about 23,000 clones, of which more than 80% were seen once. The top ten clones comprise approximately 9% of the sample. Read against the paper, the sample's treatment or condition label means: preoperative locoregional IRX-2 cytokine immunotherapy. The input for sequencing was tumor tissue, taken after IRX-2 immunotherapy. The receptor source for this set is a human donor with breast cancer.

This chain joins TRBV5-1 and TRBJ1-1; tentative D call: TRBD1 (5 bases). CDR1 is SGHRS and CDR2 is YFSETQ in the germline V gene. CDR3 length: 16 amino acids. The germline V and J ends were trimmed by 0 bases and 2 bases, with 14 bases remaining between them. CDR3 protein: CASSLGQGVRNTEAFF. CDR3 DNA sequence: TGCGCCAGCAGCTTGGGTCAGGGAGTACGCAACACTGAAGCTTTCTTT.

This chain links TRBV13 with TRBJ2-7, with TRBD2 matching 7 bases. V gave up 3 bases and J gave up 6 bases; unmatched junction bases: 11. This CDR3 comprises 15 residues. CDR1 is PRHDT and CDR2 is FYEKMQ in the germline V gene (reference sequence). The CDR3 DNA reads TGTGCCAGCAGCTTGGTCCAGCGGGGCCAGAGCGAGCAGTACTTC. This sequence encodes CASSLVQRGQSEQYF.

This clone was recorded a few times. The CDR3 reads CASSPTSGRAPFPYEQYF. Here the CDR3 DNA reads TGTGCCAGCAGCCCCACTAGCGGGAGGGCCCCGTTCCCTTACGAGCAGTACTTC. The chain combines TRBV28 with TRBJ2-7; TRBD2 agrees at 13 bases. Germline loops: CDR1 MDHEN, CDR2 SYDVKM. J was trimmed by 4 bases and V by 6 bases; bases with no gene match: 15. The CDR3 length is 18 residues. Based on the CDR3 plus reference TRBV28 and TRBJ2-7, the full variable domain is DVKVTQSSRYLVKRTGEKVFLECVQDMDHENMFWYRQDPGLGLRLIYFSYDVKMKEKGDIPEGYSVSREKKERFSLILESASTNQTSMYLCASSPTSGRAPFPYEQYFGPGTRLTVT.

CDR3 sequence (DNA): TGTGCCAGCAGAACAGGGGGCAGCAATGGCTACACCTTC. Protein sequence: CASRTGGSNGYTF. The J gene is TRBJ1-2, the V gene TRBV6-5; 9 bases align to TRBD1. The CDR3 runs to 13 residues. Germline lookup yields CDR1 MNHEY and CDR2 SVGAGI. Trimming removed 6 bases from V and 6 bases from J; junction bases left unmatched: 5.

The CDR3 DNA is TGTGCCAGCAGCCCTGCGGGGGGACACTCCTCGGGCACCGGGGAGCTGTTTTTT. It codes for CASSPAGGHSSGTGELFF. The gene calls are TRBV7-9 and TRBJ2-2, with 8 positions matching TRBD2. Germline CDR1 reads SEHNR; CDR2 reads FQNEAQ (reference sequence). V trimming: 5 bases; J trimming: 4 bases; junction bases outside the gene matches: 15. The CDR3 is made up of 18 amino acids. The variable domain in full, completed from reference TRBV7-9 and TRBJ2-2, reads DTGVSQNPRHKITKRGQNVTFRCDPISEHNRLYWYRQTLGQGPEFLTYFQNEAQLEKSRLLSDRFSAERPKGSFSTLEIQRTEQGDSAMYLCASSPAGGHSSGTGELFFGEGSRLTVL.

The chain combines TRBV7-9 with TRBJ2-5; D call uncertain. CDR1 is SEHNR and CDR2 is FQNEAQ in the germline V gene (reference sequence). V lost 0 bases and J 5 bases, leaving 10 bases between the germline ends. This CDR3 region has 14 residues. CDR3 region: CASSLAGRSETQYF. In DNA form, the CDR3 reads TGTGCCAGCAGCTTAGCGGGTAGGAGTGAGACCCAGTACTTC.

This clone was observed a single time. The gene calls are TRBV16 and TRBJ2-5; TRBD1 aligns across 7 bases. J lost 3 bases, V lost 3 bases, and 4 bases had no gene match. CDR1 is KGHSY, CDR2 FQNENV, per germline. The CDR3 runs to 14 residues. The CDR3 region has the DNA TGTGCCAGCAGCCACTGGGGGACAGAAGAGACCCAGTACTTC. Translated, it gives CASSHWGTEETQYF.